The subject of this entry is one TCR beta chain. Antigen unknown. These data are taken from a study of blood T cells in healthy people across ages. The CDR3 runs to 15 residues. CDR1 and CDR2 from the germline V gene are SEHNR and FQNEAQ (reference sequence). Losses at the gene ends were 3 bases for V and 3 bases for J; bases not matched to a gene: 4. A sample-barcoded 5' primer and a J-beta primer mix were used in a second PCR of roughly 7 to 12 cycles. TCRdb itself ran the 5' RACE reads through MiXCR, one entry per CDR3 protein. The profile shows hundreds of thousands of distinct CDR3 sequences, around 62% of them singletons. Study outcomes and limitations: The diversity estimates, figures obtained from one million T cells, were considered underestimates.

The chain uses TRBV7-9 and TRBJ2-4; 8 nucleotides match TRBD2. The receptor's source is a man aged 30 to 45 in good health. The sequencing input was blood. This chain's CDR3 is CASSFREGFKNIQYF. CDR3 nucleotide sequence: TGTGCCAGCAGCTTCCGGGAGGGATTCAAAAACATTCAGTACTTC.